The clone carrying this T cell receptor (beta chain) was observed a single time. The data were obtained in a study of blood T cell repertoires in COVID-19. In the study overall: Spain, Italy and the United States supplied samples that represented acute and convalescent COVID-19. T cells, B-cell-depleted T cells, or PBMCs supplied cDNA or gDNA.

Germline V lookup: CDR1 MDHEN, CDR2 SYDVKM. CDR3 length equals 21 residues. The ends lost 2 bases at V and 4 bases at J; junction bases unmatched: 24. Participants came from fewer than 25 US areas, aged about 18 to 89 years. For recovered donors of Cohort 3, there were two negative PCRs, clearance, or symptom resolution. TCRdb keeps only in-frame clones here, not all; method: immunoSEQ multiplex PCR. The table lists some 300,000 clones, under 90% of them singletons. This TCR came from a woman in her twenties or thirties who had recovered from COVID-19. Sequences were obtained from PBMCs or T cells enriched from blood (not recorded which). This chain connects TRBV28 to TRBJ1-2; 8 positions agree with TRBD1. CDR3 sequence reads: CASSLPGISVGQGGYRYGYTF. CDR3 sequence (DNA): TGTGCCAGCAGTTTACCTGGGATATCGGTCGGACAGGGCGGCTATCGCTATGGCTACACCTTC.